Listed below are T cell receptor beta chains from one sample, sequenced in a study of control samples from healthy donors and cancer patients. Assay: immunoSEQ multiplex PCR; the TCRdb copy retains only in-frame clones and omits some. The table shows 100,000 to 150,000 clones, with less than 95% occurring only once. Sequenced input: blood. The origin of the receptors is a man between 18 and 29 years old in good health. Each CDR3 is given with its conserved first and last residue. Fields, in order: CDR3 DNA, CDR3 protein, J gene, V gene, clone size, D gene. D genes are given only for firm matches. Clone size is stated in some rows and not others, as once, few, many or a class when expanded.

TGTGCCAGCAGCGACCCTGGGAGCACAGATACGCAGTATTTT	CASSDPGSTDTQYF	TRBJ2-3	TRBV4-2	NA	NA
TGTGCCAGCAGCAAGGGACACCAGAACACTGAAGCTTTCTTT	CASSKGHQNTEAFF	TRBJ1-1	TRBV7-2	NA	NA
TGTGCCAGCAGCCAAATCCCAGGACTAGCGGGGGTCACAGATACGCAGTATTTT	CASSQIPGLAGVTDTQYF	TRBJ2-3	TRBV4-2	NA	TRBD2
TGTGCCAGTAGTACCTCTAGTTCCCAAGAGACCCAGTACTTC	CASSTSSSQETQYF	TRBJ2-5	TRBV19	NA	NA
TGTGCCAGCAGCCAAGATAGGCGGCTAGCACTCGACAATGAGCAGTTCTTC	CASSQDRRLALDNEQFF	TRBJ2-1	TRBV4-2	NA	NA
TGTGCCAGCAGCCCGACTAGCGGGGGGGCAGGGGATACGCAGTATTTT	CASSPTSGGAGDTQYF	TRBJ2-3	TRBV5-4	NA	TRBD2
TGTGCCAGCAGTTACTCGATTCCAGCCCGCCAGCCCCAGCATTTT	CASSYSIPARQPQHF	TRBJ1-5	TRBV6-5	NA	NA
TGCGCCAGCAGCCTATCCGGGGTCTACACTGAAGCTTTCTTT	CASSLSGVYTEAFF	TRBJ1-1	TRBV5-1	NA	NA
TGTGCCAGCAGACGTGGTGCCTACGAGCAGTACTTC	CASRRGAYEQYF	TRBJ2-7	TRBV6-5	NA	NA
TGCGCCAGCAGCCAAGTTCTTGACGGACGGTTCGGGATCGAGCAGTACTTC	CASSQVLDGRFGIEQYF	TRBJ2-7	TRBV4-1	NA	NA
TGTGCCAGCAGCCAAGGACAGGGCCCCCAAGAGACCCAGTACTTC	CASSQGQGPQETQYF	TRBJ2-5	TRBV11-3	NA	TRBD1
TGCGCCAGCAGCTTCACAGATACGCAGTATTTT	CASSFTDTQYF	TRBJ2-3	TRBV5-1	NA	NA
TGTGCCAGCAGCTTGTTTTCAGGATTGAACACTGAAGCTTTCTTT	CASSLFSGLNTEAFF	TRBJ1-1	TRBV5-6	NA	NA
TGTGCCAGCAGCGAAAGAGATATACGGACAGGATCGAACACCGGGGAGCTGTTTTTT	CASSERDIRTGSNTGELFF	TRBJ2-2	TRBV7-3	NA	TRBD1
TGTGCCAGCAGCTTAGGAGGACAGGGGAGCAATCAGCCCCAGCATTTT	CASSLGGQGSNQPQHF	TRBJ1-5	TRBV13	NA	TRBD1
TGTGCCAGTAGTAGGGCCGCGGAAGGTAGCTATGGCTACACCTTC	CASSRAAEGSYGYTF	TRBJ1-2	TRBV19	NA	NA
TGTGCCAGCAGCCCAAGTCCGTATAGCAATCAGCCCCAGCATTTT	CASSPSPYSNQPQHF	TRBJ1-5	TRBV6-5	NA	NA
TGCGCCAGCAGCCAAGAGGTAGGGGATGAGCAGTTCTTC	CASSQEVGDEQFF	TRBJ2-1	TRBV4-1	NA	NA
TGTGCCACCAGCAGAGAGACACCGTATGGCTACACCTTC	CATSRETPYGYTF	TRBJ1-2	TRBV15	once	NA
TGTGCCAGCAGCTTCCAGGGGAACACTGAAGCTTTCTTT	CASSFQGNTEAFF	TRBJ1-1	TRBV11-3	NA	NA
TGCGCCAGCAGCCAACAGGGGGGCAATCAGCCCCAGCATTTT	CASSQQGGNQPQHF	TRBJ1-5	TRBV5-1	NA	TRBD1
TGTGCCAGCAGTTTATGGGGCTACACAGATACGCAGTATTTT	CASSLWGYTDTQYF	TRBJ2-3	TRBV27	NA	NA
TGCGCCAGCAGCCAAGCTTTAGGGACAGGTTCGAACACTGAAGCTTTCTTT	CASSQALGTGSNTEAFF	TRBJ1-1	TRBV4-1	NA	TRBD1
TGCAGTGCTAGTGGCGCGAATACGCCGAACACTGAAGCTTTCTTT	CSASGANTPNTEAFF	TRBJ1-1	TRBV20-1	NA	NA
TGTGCCAGCAGTTCCCTGACTCAAGGGTCTGGAAACACCATATATTTT	CASSSLTQGSGNTIYF	TRBJ1-3	TRBV6-5	NA	NA
TGTGCCAGTAGGCATACAGGGACCGGGAACACCATATATTTT	CASRHTGTGNTIYF	TRBJ1-3	TRBV19	NA	NA
TGTGCCAGCTCACCAACAGGGACTGGAGAAAAACTGTTTTTT	CASSPTGTGEKLFF	TRBJ1-4	TRBV18	NA	NA
TGTGCCAGTAGTGGCCATCAGACCCAGTACTTC	CASSGHQTQYF	TRBJ2-5	TRBV19	few	NA
TGTGCCAGTAGTAACAGGGGGCCGGCTCAGCCCCAGCATTTT	CASSNRGPAQPQHF	TRBJ1-5	TRBV19	NA	TRBD1
TGCGCCAGCAGCTGGTCCGGGACGACGAACACTGAAGCTTTCTTT	CASSWSGTTNTEAFF	TRBJ1-1	TRBV5-1	NA	NA
TGTGCCAGCAGCCCTGACATGAGCTCCTACAATGAGCAGTTCTTC	CASSPDMSSYNEQFF	TRBJ2-1	TRBV7-7	NA	NA